One and the same sample provided the 30 T cell receptor beta chains below, sequenced in a study of radiation and T cells in renal cell carcinoma. TCRdb's table, derived via immunoSEQ multiplex PCR, lists solely in-frame clones and lacks some. The sample gives about 150,000 clones, roughly 86% of which show up once; over 10% is in the top ten. The time point here: blood 2 weeks post-SBRT. Treatment given: 15 Gy SBRT to primary tumor, nephrectomy 4 weeks later. The sequencing here drew on blood, taken from a patient whose treatment included radiotherapy and nephrectomy. The source is a woman aged 50 to 60 with renal cell carcinoma.

The V gene is TRBV19, the J gene TRBJ1-2, with D maybe TRBD1 (6 bases). Germline assignment: CDR1 LNHDA and CDR2 SQIVND (reference sequence). V gave up 3 bases and J gave up 8 bases, with 19 bases separating them. The length of the CDR3 is 15 residues. The CDR3 loop is CASSMSPGALGGYTF. The DNA of the CDR3 is TGTGCCAGTAGTATGAGCCCAGGGGCCCTGGGAGGCTACACCTTC.

The genes are TRBV14 and TRBJ2-1; D unresolved. There are 13 residues in the CDR3. CDR1 SGHDN and CDR2 FVKESK come from the germline V gene. Trimming removed 0 bases from V and 9 bases from J, with 9 bases in between. The CDR3 DNA reads TGTGCCAGCAGCCAAGAATACAAAAGTGAGCAGTTCTTC. Protein product: CASSQEYKSEQFF.

The rearrangement uses TRBV11-3 and TRBJ2-2; D is unclear. Germline loops: CDR1 SGHNT, CDR2 YENEEA. The CDR3 contains 18 residues. V lost 5 bases and J 0 bases, leaving 19 bases between the germline ends. The CDR3 protein is CASSPYWGSKTNTGELFF. The CDR3 DNA reads TGTGCCAGCAGCCCTTATTGGGGATCAAAAACGAACACCGGGGAGCTGTTTTTT. Using reference TRBV11-3 and TRBJ2-2 for the parts outside the CDR3, the full variable domain is EAGVVQSPRYKIIEKKQPVAFWCNPISGHNTLYWYLQNLGQGPELLIRYENEEAVDDSQLPKDRFSAERLKGVDSTLKIQPAELGDSAVYLCASSPYWGSKTNTGELFFGEGSRLTVL.

J is TRBJ1-5 and V is TRBV5-5; no reliable D call. Germline CDR1 is SGHKS and CDR2 is YYEKEE (reference sequence). Trimming cost V 0 bases and J 1 base, with 8 bases left between them. The CDR3 sequence is 15 residues long. The CDR3 reads CASSLAGVSNQPQHF. Here the CDR3 DNA reads TGTGCCAGCAGCTTGGCCGGGGTGAGCAATCAGCCCCAGCATTTT.

The gene calls are TRBV7-9 and TRBJ1-2; D gene uncertain. CDR1 SEHNR and CDR2 FQNEAQ come from the germline V gene (reference sequence). This CDR3 contains 14 residues. The ends were cut back, 3 bases at V and 0 bases at J, with 8 bases in the middle. As DNA, the CDR3 is TGTGCCAGCAGCTTGGCAGTAGCTAACTATGGCTACACCTTC. Its translation is CASSLAVANYGYTF.

This rearrangement joins TRBV7-9 to TRBJ2-3; D is undetermined. This CDR3 region has 14 residues. The germline V gene encodes CDR1 SEHNR and CDR2 FQNEAQ (reference sequence). The V and J ends lost 5 bases and 1 base respectively, with 10 bases between them. CDR3 DNA: TGTGCCAGCAGCCCCACCGCTGGCACAGATACGCAGTATTTT. Translation: CASSPTAGTDTQYF.

The CDR3 DNA follows: TGTGCCAGCAGCTTGGGGGGACCGGGACTTCAAGAGACCCAGTACTTC. Its translation is CASSLGGPGLQETQYF. The chain carries TRBV5-4 and TRBJ2-5; D is possibly TRBD2 (6 bases). This CDR3 region has 16 residues. V was pared by 0 bases and J by 2 bases, with 14 bases between. CDR1 and CDR2 (germline): SGHNT, YYREEE (reference sequence).

This clone was picked up a small number of times. The V and J genes are TRBV5-1 and TRBJ1-1, with a weak D call TRBD1 (6 bases). CDR1 and CDR2 from the germline V gene are SGHRS and YFSETQ. Trimming cost V 4 bases and J 1 base, with 11 bases left between them. The CDR3 totals 14 residues. The CDR3 DNA sequence: TGCGCCAGCAGCCAGGGGTTGGAGAACACTGAAGCTTTCTTT. Translation gives CASSQGLENTEAFF. The full variable domain, in which reference TRBV5-1 and TRBJ1-1 provide the parts outside the CDR3, is KAGVTQTPRYLIKTRGQQVTLSCSPISGHRSVSWYQQTPGQGLQFLFEYFSETQRNKGNFPGRFSGRQFSNSRSEMNVSTLELGDSALYLCASSQGLENTEAFFGQGTRLTVV.

This chain links TRBV19 with TRBJ1-3, with a weak D call TRBD1 (6 bases). Germline V lookup: CDR1 LNHDA, CDR2 SQIVND (reference sequence). With 7 bases removed from V and 2 bases from J, the gap between germline ends came to 12 bases. The CDR3 is made up of 14 amino acids. In nucleotides, the CDR3 is TGTGCCAGTACCCTCCGGGGGCCTGGAAACACCATATATTTT. It specifies CASTLRGPGNTIYF.

This clone occurred once. The chain recombines TRBV4-2 with TRBJ2-7; possible D gene TRBD1, 5 bases. The germline gives CDR1 LGHNA, CDR2 YNFKEQ. The length of the CDR3 is 18 residues. Trimming stripped 0 bases from V and 0 bases from J, with 18 bases between. The CDR3: CASSQERSGAGSSYEQYF. The CDR3 DNA is TGTGCCAGCAGCCAAGAGCGGAGTGGGGCCGGAAGCTCCTACGAGCAGTACTTC.

This clone was counted a single time. The chain carries TRBV18 and TRBJ1-1; 7 positions match TRBD1. V lost 4 bases, J lost 1 base, and 6 bases stayed unmatched. In germline, CDR1 is KGHSH, CDR2 LQKENI. This CDR3 spans 15 amino acids. In nucleotides, the CDR3 is TGTGCCAGCTCACAGATCGGGACAGCGAACACTGAAGCTTTCTTT. Encoded protein: CASSQIGTANTEAFF.

This chain connects TRBV2 to TRBJ2-2, with 9 nucleotides matching TRBD1. CDR1 is SNHLY, CDR2 FYNNEI, per germline. The CDR3 length is 15 residues. V was pared by 7 bases and J by 4 bases, with 7 bases of the junction left unmatched. Here the CDR3 DNA reads TGTGCCAGCAACCTACAGGGGGCGGGCACCGGGGAGCTGTTTTTT. It specifies CASNLQGAGTGELFF.

This chain uses TRBV7-2 with TRBJ2-1; perhaps TRBD2 as D (5 bases). CDR1 and CDR2 from the germline V gene are SGHTA and FQGNSA. This CDR3 comprises 12 residues. Between the trimmed V and J ends, which lost 1 base and 9 bases, there was a span of 7 bases. In DNA form, the CDR3 reads TGTGCCAGCAGCTTAGAACGGGGTGAGCAGTTCTTC. Protein product: CASSLERGEQFF.

The chain links TRBV6-5 to TRBJ2-1; D is possibly TRBD1 (6 bases). The V gene lost 6 bases and the J gene lost 10 bases, with 16 bases spanning the gap. This CDR3 region has 13 residues. Looked up from germline, CDR1 is MNHEY and CDR2 is SVGAGI. The CDR3 sequence is CASRPRGRLEQFF. The CDR3 DNA follows: TGTGCCAGCAGGCCCAGGGGCCGCCTCGAGCAGTTCTTC.

The V call is TRBV6-1, the J call TRBJ1-1; D possibly corresponds to TRBD1 (6 bases). CDR1 MNHNS and CDR2 SASEGT come from the germline V gene. The CDR3 contains 13 residues. Trimming left V 9 bases short and J 0 bases short, with 11 bases between. The CDR3 sequence is CASKQGMNTEAFF. In DNA form, the CDR3 reads TGTGCCAGTAAGCAGGGGATGAACACTGAAGCTTTCTTT.

The V call is TRBV5-1, the J call TRBJ2-5, with D perhaps assigned TRBD1 or TRBD2 (5 bases each). The CDR3 has 15 amino acids. Germline values: CDR1 SGHRS, CDR2 YFSETQ. Trimming pared 4 bases from V and 5 bases from J, leaving 18 bases between. The CDR3 DNA reads as TGCGCCAGCAGCAGGGGCTGGGGGAACAGGGAGACCCAGTACTTC. The encoded protein is CASSRGWGNRETQYF.

This chain connects TRBV7-2 to TRBJ2-1; D possibly matches TRBD1 or TRBD2 (6 bases each). The CDR3 is made up of 16 amino acids. V lost 7 bases to trimming and J lost 3 bases, with 19 bases between them. Germline CDR1 is SGHTA and CDR2 is FQGNSA. The CDR3 DNA reads as TGTGCCAGCATCCCCGAGAGGGGGGCCCACTACAATGAGCAGTTCTTC. Encoded protein: CASIPERGAHYNEQFF.

The rearrangement uses TRBV2 and TRBJ2-1; the match to TRBD2 covers 8 bases. The germline CDR1 and CDR2 sequences are SNHLY and FYNNEI. V gave up 2 bases and J gave up 4 bases; unmatched junction bases: 7. The CDR3 runs to 16 residues. The CDR3 here is CASSERGGGPYNEQFF. The CDR3 coding sequence is TGTGCCAGCAGTGAACGGGGCGGGGGGCCTTACAATGAGCAGTTCTTC.

This clone was picked up one time. The chain combines TRBV5-4 with TRBJ1-2, with unresolved D. The CDR3 has 15 residues. Per germline, CDR1 SGHNT and CDR2 YYREEE (reference sequence). V lost 4 bases to trimming and J lost 7 bases, with 20 bases between them. The CDR3 sequence is CASSPPYEGVGGYTF. CDR3 DNA: TGTGCCAGCAGCCCCCCTTACGAGGGTGTCGGTGGCTACACCTTC.

The V call is TRBV5-4, the J call TRBJ1-2, with TRBD1 matching 7 bases. There are 14 residues in the CDR3. The V and J ends lost 4 bases and 6 bases, in that order; junction bases with no gene match: 9. Per germline, CDR1 SGHNT and CDR2 YYREEE (reference sequence). CDR3 sequence (DNA): TGTGCCAGCAGCACCCCGGGACAGAGGAATGGCTACACCTTC. Translating it yields CASSTPGQRNGYTF.

The chain employs TRBV19 and TRBJ2-4; 7 bases are shared with TRBD1. The V segment lost 6 bases and the J segment 6 bases; nucleotides outside the gene matches: 5. From germline, CDR1 is LNHDA and CDR2 SQIVND (reference sequence). The CDR3 is 13 amino acids. For the CDR3, the DNA is TGTGCCAGTAGCCGGACAGGTGGAAACATTCAGTACTTC. Amino acid sequence: CASSRTGGNIQYF.

The chain has TRBV6-4 and TRBJ2-2; the match to TRBD1 covers 7 bases. Germline lookup yields CDR1 MRHNA and CDR2 SNTAGT. Germline trimming cut 6 bases from V and 3 bases from J; bases unmatched to any gene: 4. This CDR3 spans 14 amino acids. CDR3: CASSTGVDTGELFF. DNA of the CDR3: TGTGCCAGCAGCACAGGGGTTGACACCGGGGAGCTGTTTTTT.

The V gene is TRBV29-1, the J gene TRBJ2-1; 9 nucleotides line up with TRBD2. The trim removed 2 bases at V and 5 bases at J, leaving 7 bases unmatched. This CDR3 is built from 15 residues. The germline CDR1 and CDR2 sequences are SQVTM and ANQGSEA. CDR3 sequence: CSVEPLAGANNEQFF. CDR3 in DNA: TGCAGCGTTGAACCATTAGCGGGGGCTAACAATGAGCAGTTCTTC.

V gene TRBV19 combines with J gene TRBJ2-7; TRBD1 agrees at 8 bases. CDR1 and CDR2 from the germline V gene are LNHDA and SQIVND (reference sequence). The CDR3 runs to 13 residues. Germline trimming cut 6 bases from V and 6 bases from J; bases unmatched to any gene: 7. CDR3 region: CASSADREAEQYF. In nucleotides, the CDR3 is TGTGCCAGTAGCGCGGACAGGGAGGCCGAGCAGTACTTC.

This chain joins TRBV7-2 and TRBJ2-3; 7 nucleotides align to TRBD2. Germline lookup yields CDR1 SGHTA and CDR2 FQGNSA. J gave up 6 bases and V 1 base, and 7 bases lay outside the gene matches. The CDR3 runs 15 residues. The CDR3, as DNA: TGTGCCAGCAGCTTAGTCGCGGGGGTGGGGGATACGCAGTATTTT. It yields the protein CASSLVAGVGDTQYF.

V is TRBV6-6 and J is TRBJ1-4; maybe TRBD1 (6 bases). The CDR3 is 14 amino acids. Trimming stripped 4 bases from V and 8 bases from J, with 14 bases between. Germline V gives CDR1 MNHNY, CDR2 SVGAGI (reference sequence). CDR3 protein: CASSSRDNDEKLFF. CDR3 DNA sequence: TGTGCCAGCAGTTCCCGGGACAACGACGAAAAACTGTTTTTT.

The chain carries TRBV15 and TRBJ1-1, with unresolved D. The CDR3 sequence is 12 residues long. Trimming shortened V by 0 bases and J by 6 bases, and 5 bases separated the two germline ends. The V gene's germline CDR1 is LNHNV and CDR2 YYDKDF (reference sequence). CDR3 in amino acids: CATSRDFAEAFF. CDR3 bases: TGTGCCACCAGCAGAGACTTCGCTGAAGCTTTCTTT.

The chain joins TRBV15 to TRBJ1-2; TRBD1 might be the D (6 bases). Germline V gene lookup returns CDR1 LNHNV and CDR2 YYDKDF (reference sequence). The CDR3 contains 14 residues. Trimming took off 5 bases at V and 4 bases at J, with 14 bases between the two ends. The DNA for the CDR3 is TGTGCCACCAGCCAACGGACAGATGCCTATGGCTACACCTTC. Protein sequence: CATSQRTDAYGYTF.

The rearrangement links TRBV13 to TRBJ2-7; D unclear. Germline CDR1 is PRHDT and CDR2 is FYEKMQ (reference sequence). V lost 0 bases and J lost 3, with 9 bases in between. The CDR3 is 14 residues long. CDR3 sequence reads: CASSLGDIGYEQYF. DNA for the CDR3: TGTGCCAGCAGCTTAGGAGACATCGGCTACGAGCAGTACTTC.

This chain joins TRBV6-5 and TRBJ1-2, with D possibly TRBD1 on 6 matching bases. CDR3 length: 15 amino acids. Germline V gene sequence: CDR1 MNHEY, CDR2 SVGAGI. V lost 6 bases and J 6 bases, leaving 20 bases between the germline ends. The CDR3 nucleotides read TGTGCCAGCAGGCACAAATCCGGGACATCGGATGGCTACACCTTC. Protein sequence: CASRHKSGTSDGYTF.